Presented here are 18 T cell receptor beta chains from one specimen sequenced in a study of blood T cell repertoires in COVID-19. The table came from immunoSEQ multiplex PCR; TCRdb's copy has only in-frame clones and leaves some out. The data hold a few hundred thousand clones, with roughly 86% observed a single time. Sequences were obtained from PBMCs or T cells enriched from blood (not recorded which). The receptors come from a man aged 35 to 55 in a cohort exposed to, infected with or recovered from COVID-19 (not recorded which).

V and J are TRBV4-1 and TRBJ1-1, with D possibly matching TRBD1 (5 bases). The CDR3 is 14 residues long. V was pared by 2 bases and J by 5 bases, with 12 bases between. Germline CDR1 and CDR2: MGHRA and YSYEKL. This CDR3 is CASSQHRRGTEAFF. The CDR3 DNA is TGCGCCAGCAGCCAACACAGGCGGGGAACTGAAGCTTTCTTT.

The rearrangement uses TRBV19 and TRBJ1-1; D perhaps matches TRBD1 (6 bases). Deletions cut 2 bases from V and 6 bases from J, with 13 bases between. The V gene's germline CDR1 is LNHDA and CDR2 SQIVND (reference sequence). The CDR3 has 14 residues. This chain's CDR3 is CASSINREGAEAFF. In nucleotides, the CDR3 is TGTGCCAGTAGTATAAACAGGGAAGGGGCTGAAGCTTTCTTT.

The chain combines TRBV12-3 or TRBV12-4 with TRBJ1-1, with D possibly matching TRBD1 (5 bases). The CDR3 extends over 12 amino acids. With 3 bases removed from V and 8 bases from J, the gap between germline ends came to 10 bases. Written as DNA, the CDR3 is TGTGCCAGCAGTTTGGGGTGGGGCGAAGCTTTCTTT. It is translated as CASSLGWGEAFF.

The rearrangement uses TRBV2 and TRBJ1-2, with 9 bases aligning to TRBD1. This CDR3 is 13 amino acids long. With V trimmed by 4 bases and J by 8 bases, 5 bases remained unmatched. The germline CDR1 and CDR2 sequences are SNHLY and FYNNEI. The CDR3 DNA sequence: TGTGCCAGCAGTGTAACAGGGGGCAGGGGCTACACCTTC. Its translation: CASSVTGGRGYTF.

This sequence joins TRBV5-1 and TRBJ2-1, with TRBD1 matching over 7 bases. In germline, CDR1 is SGHRS, CDR2 YFSETQ. CDR3 size: 13 residues. V trimming: 4 bases; J trimming: 6 bases; junction bases outside the gene matches: 4. The chain's CDR3 is CASSMHRGNEQFF. DNA of the CDR3: TGCGCCAGCAGCATGCACAGGGGCAATGAGCAGTTCTTC.

V gene TRBV5-5 combines with J gene TRBJ2-1; 13 bases line up with TRBD2. Germline-derived CDR1 and CDR2 are SGHKS and YYEKEE (reference sequence). The trim removed 4 bases at V and 4 bases at J, leaving 14 bases unmatched. The CDR3 is made up of 19 amino acids. The DNA of the CDR3 is TGTGCCAGCAGCCAAGTCGGACTAGCGGGAGCCGCGATATACAATGAGCAGTTCTTC. Protein product: CASSQVGLAGAAIYNEQFF. The entire variable domain, with the rest obtained from reference TRBV5-5 and TRBJ2-1, is as follows: DAGVTQSPTHLIKTRGQQVTLRCSPISGHKSVSWYQQVLGQGPQFIFQYYEKEERGRGNFPDRFSARQFPNYSSELNVNALLLGDSALYLCASSQVGLAGAAIYNEQFFGPGTRLTVL.

The chain combines TRBV18 with TRBJ2-7; D perhaps matches TRBD1 (6 bases). Trimming left V 5 bases short and J 4 bases short, with 9 bases between. The CDR3 loop spans 12 amino acids. CDR1 is KGHSH and CDR2 is LQKENI in the germline V gene. CDR3 sequence: CASSTDSYEQYF. The CDR3 bases are TGTGCCAGCTCAACGGACAGTTACGAGCAGTACTTC.

This rearrangement joins TRBV7-9 to TRBJ2-7; 12 nucleotides agree with TRBD2. The germline gives CDR1 SEHNR, CDR2 FQNEAQ (reference sequence). The CDR3 length is 15 residues. Unmatched junction bases numbered 7, after V lost 4 bases and J lost 6 bases. CDR3 coding DNA: TGTGCCAGCAGCTCTCTAGCGGGGGGGGCCCCCGAGCAGTACTTC. Encoded protein: CASSSLAGGAPEQYF.

This clone has a handful of counts. The same CDR3 arises from other DNA sequences in this sample as well. This chain joins TRBV19 and TRBJ2-7; 8 nucleotides agree with TRBD2. The germline CDR1 and CDR2 sequences are LNHDA and SQIVND (reference sequence). CDR3 size: 11 residues. V was pared by 11 bases and J by 6 bases, with 6 bases of the junction left unmatched. In nucleotides, the CDR3 is TGTGCCGGGAGACTAGCGACCGAGCAGTACTTC. Translated, it gives CAGRLATEQYF. The full variable domain, rest sourced from reference TRBV19 and TRBJ2-7, is DGGITQSPKYLFRKEGQNVTLSCEQNLNHDAMYWYRQDPGQGLRLIYYSQIVNDFQKGDIAEGYSVSREKKESFPLTVTSAQKNPTAFYLCAGRLATEQYFGPGTRLTVT.

The rearrangement links TRBV10-2 to TRBJ2-1, with 11 bases aligning to TRBD1. The trim removed 4 bases at V and 6 bases at J, leaving 5 bases unmatched. Germline CDR1 reads WSHSY; CDR2 reads SAAADI. CDR3 length: 15 residues. The chain's CDR3 is CASSARTGGVNEQFF. In nucleotides, the CDR3 is TGCGCCAGCAGTGCTAGGACAGGGGGCGTCAATGAGCAGTTCTTC.

V usage is TRBV5-1 and J usage is TRBJ2-1, with TRBD2 as a possible D gene (5 bases). CDR3 length: 13 amino acids. V was pared by 0 bases and J by 12 bases, with 13 bases between. Germline lookup yields CDR1 SGHRS and CDR2 YFSETQ. CDR3 DNA: TGCGCCAGCAGCTTGGGAGGTTTAGGAGGGCAGTTCTTC. This gives the protein CASSLGGLGGQFF. The full variable domain, in which reference TRBV5-1 and TRBJ2-1 provide the parts outside the CDR3, is KAGVTQTPRYLIKTRGQQVTLSCSPISGHRSVSWYQQTPGQGLQFLFEYFSETQRNKGNFPGRFSGRQFSNSRSEMNVSTLELGDSALYLCASSLGGLGGQFFGPGTRLTVL.

This rearrangement joins TRBV6-4 to TRBJ2-7; D perhaps matches TRBD2 (5 bases). Germline lookup yields CDR1 MRHNA and CDR2 SNTAGT. Trimming stripped 4 bases from V and 6 bases from J, with 25 bases between. The CDR3 contains 17 residues. CDR3 region: CASSAQTGKLAVGEQYF. The CDR3 nucleotides read TGTGCCAGCAGTGCCCAGACGGGAAAACTTGCTGTTGGCGAGCAGTACTTC.

This sequence joins TRBV7-9 and TRBJ1-4; 8 positions agree with TRBD1. CDR1 SEHNR and CDR2 FQNEAQ come from the germline V gene (reference sequence). J gave up 3 bases and V 2 bases, and 2 bases lay outside the gene matches. There are 15 residues in the CDR3. CDR3 protein: CASSLQGAPNEKLFF. Written as DNA, the CDR3 is TGTGCCAGCAGCTTACAGGGGGCTCCTAATGAAAAACTGTTTTTT.

This clone occurred a few times. This chain links TRBV19 with TRBJ1-1; D call uncertain. From germline, CDR1 is LNHDA and CDR2 SQIVND (reference sequence). V was clipped by 4 bases and J by 5 bases, with 8 bases between them. The CDR3 is 12 residues long. Here the CDR3 reads CASSSERTEAFF. As DNA, the CDR3 is TGTGCCAGTAGTAGCGAGCGAACTGAAGCTTTCTTT.

This chain links TRBV24-1 with TRBJ2-3; 8 nucleotides align to TRBD2. The germline gives CDR1 KGHDR, CDR2 SFDVKD. V shed 3 bases, J shed 3 bases, and the junction held 4 bases outside the gene matches. The CDR3 covers 15 residues. CDR3 amino acids: CATSDRVAGTDTQYF. In DNA, the CDR3 is TGTGCCACCAGTGATAGAGTAGCGGGGACAGATACGCAGTATTTT.

V and J are TRBV6-5 and TRBJ1-4; TRBD1 matches at 7 bases. The CDR3 contains 14 residues. Germline V gene sequence: CDR1 MNHEY, CDR2 SVGAGI. Trimming cost V 5 bases and J 6 bases; bases outside gene matches: 6. For the CDR3, the DNA is TGTGCCAGCAGTCTATACAGGGGACATGAAAAACTGTTTTTT. Amino acids: CASSLYRGHEKLFF.

This chain connects TRBV10-3 to TRBJ2-5; 7 positions match TRBD2. The ends lost 9 bases at V and 1 base at J; junction bases unmatched: 5. CDR3 length equals 13 residues. Looked up from germline, CDR1 is ENHRY and CDR2 is SYGVKD. The CDR3 DNA reads as TGTGCCATTACCCGGGGGGTCCAAGAGACCCAGTACTTC. Protein: CAITRGVQETQYF.

J is TRBJ1-4 and V is TRBV6-1; tentative D call: TRBD1 (5 bases). V dropped 3 bases and J dropped 8 bases, with 13 bases sitting between them. Germline CDR1 reads MNHNS; CDR2 reads SASEGT. The CDR3 is 14 amino acids. The CDR3 nucleotides are TGTGCCAGCAGTGACGGGGGACTAGGGGAAAAACTGTTTTTT. It encodes CASSDGGLGEKLFF.